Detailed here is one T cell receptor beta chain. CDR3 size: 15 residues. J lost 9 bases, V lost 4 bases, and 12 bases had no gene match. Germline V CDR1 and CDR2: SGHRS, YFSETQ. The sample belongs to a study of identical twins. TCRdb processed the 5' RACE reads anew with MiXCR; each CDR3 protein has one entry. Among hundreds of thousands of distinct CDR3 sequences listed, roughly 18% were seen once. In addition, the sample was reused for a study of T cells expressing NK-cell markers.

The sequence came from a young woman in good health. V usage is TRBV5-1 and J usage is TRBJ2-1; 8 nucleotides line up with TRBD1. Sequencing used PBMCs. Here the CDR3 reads CASSPRGQGGGEQFF. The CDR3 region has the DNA TGCGCCAGCAGCCCCCGAGGACAGGGTGGGGGTGAGCAGTTCTTC.